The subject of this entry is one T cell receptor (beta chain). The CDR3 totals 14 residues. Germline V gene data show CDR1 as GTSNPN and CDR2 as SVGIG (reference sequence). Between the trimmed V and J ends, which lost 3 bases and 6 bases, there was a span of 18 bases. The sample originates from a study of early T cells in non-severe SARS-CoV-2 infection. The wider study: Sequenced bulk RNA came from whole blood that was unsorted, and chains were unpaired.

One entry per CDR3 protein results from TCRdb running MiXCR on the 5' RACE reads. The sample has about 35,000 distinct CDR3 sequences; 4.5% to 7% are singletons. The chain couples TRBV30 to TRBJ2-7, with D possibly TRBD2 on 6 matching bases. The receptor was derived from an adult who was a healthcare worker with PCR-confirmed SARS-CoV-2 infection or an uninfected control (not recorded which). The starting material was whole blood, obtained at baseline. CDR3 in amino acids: CAWSGIGGKAEQYF. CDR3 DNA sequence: TGTGCCTGGAGCGGAATTGGGGGGAAGGCCGAGCAGTACTTC.